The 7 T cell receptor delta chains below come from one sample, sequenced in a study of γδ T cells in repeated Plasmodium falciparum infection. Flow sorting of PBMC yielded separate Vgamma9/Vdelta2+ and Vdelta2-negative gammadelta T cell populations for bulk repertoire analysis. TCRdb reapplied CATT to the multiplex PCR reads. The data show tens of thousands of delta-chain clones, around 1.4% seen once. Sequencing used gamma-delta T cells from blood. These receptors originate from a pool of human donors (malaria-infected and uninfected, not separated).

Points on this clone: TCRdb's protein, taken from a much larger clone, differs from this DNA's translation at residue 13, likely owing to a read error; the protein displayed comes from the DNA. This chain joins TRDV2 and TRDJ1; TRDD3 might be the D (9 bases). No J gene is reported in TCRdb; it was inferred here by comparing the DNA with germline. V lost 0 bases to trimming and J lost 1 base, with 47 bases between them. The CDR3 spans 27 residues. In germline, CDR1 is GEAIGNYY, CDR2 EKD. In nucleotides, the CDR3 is TGTGCCTGTGACACCAAACTTCCTACAAGTACTGGGGGACTTCCCCCCTCCTGCGATAAAGCCACCGATAAACTCATCTTT. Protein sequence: CACDTKLPTSTGGLPPSCDKATDKLIF.

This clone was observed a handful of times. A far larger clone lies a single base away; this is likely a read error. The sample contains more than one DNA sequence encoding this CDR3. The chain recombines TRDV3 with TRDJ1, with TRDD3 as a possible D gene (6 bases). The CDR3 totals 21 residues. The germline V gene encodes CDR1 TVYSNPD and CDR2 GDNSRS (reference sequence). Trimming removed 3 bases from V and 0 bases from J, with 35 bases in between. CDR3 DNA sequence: TGTGCCTTCAGGATGAGAATGGACCGGCCTACGGGGATTCGGTACACCGATAAACTCATCTTT. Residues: CAFRMRMDRPTGIRYTDKLIF. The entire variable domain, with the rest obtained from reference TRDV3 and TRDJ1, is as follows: CDKVTQSSPDQTVASGSEVVLLCTYDTVYSNPDLFWYRIRPDYSFQFVFYGDNSRSEGADFTQGRFSVKHILTQKAFHLVISPVRTEDSATYYCAFRMRMDRPTGIRYTDKLIFGKGTRVTVEP.

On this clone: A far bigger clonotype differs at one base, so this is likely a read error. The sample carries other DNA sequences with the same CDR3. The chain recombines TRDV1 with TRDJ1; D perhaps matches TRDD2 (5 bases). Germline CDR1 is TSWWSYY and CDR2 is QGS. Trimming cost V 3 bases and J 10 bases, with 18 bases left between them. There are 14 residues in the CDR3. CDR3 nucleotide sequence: TGTGCTCTTGGGGATCCCCGGCTCCCTACACCACTCATCTTT. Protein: CALGDPRLPTPLIF.

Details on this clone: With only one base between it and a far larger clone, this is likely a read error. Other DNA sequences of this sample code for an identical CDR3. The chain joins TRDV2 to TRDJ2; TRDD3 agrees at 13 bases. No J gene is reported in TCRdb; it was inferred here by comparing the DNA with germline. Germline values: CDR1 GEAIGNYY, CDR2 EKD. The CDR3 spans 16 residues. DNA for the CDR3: TGTGCCTGTGACAGACTGGGGGATACGTTGACGGCACAACTCTTCTTT. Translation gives CACDRLGDTLTAQLFF.

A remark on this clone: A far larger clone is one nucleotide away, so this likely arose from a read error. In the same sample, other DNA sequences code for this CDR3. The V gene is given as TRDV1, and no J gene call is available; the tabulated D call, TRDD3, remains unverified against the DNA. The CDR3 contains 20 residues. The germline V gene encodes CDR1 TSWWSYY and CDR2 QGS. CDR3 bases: TGTGCTCTTGGGGAACTATCTTACCCCTGGGGGATACGTGATTCCAGACCCCTGATCTTC. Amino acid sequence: CALGELSYPWGIRDSRPLIF.

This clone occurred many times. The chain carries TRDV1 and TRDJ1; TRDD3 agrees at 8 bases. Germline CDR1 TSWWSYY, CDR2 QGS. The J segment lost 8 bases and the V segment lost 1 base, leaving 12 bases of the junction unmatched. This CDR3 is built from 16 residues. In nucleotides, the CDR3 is TGTGCTCTTGGGGAACGGGAAAATTTCACTGGGGGCAAACTCATCTTT. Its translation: CALGERENFTGGKLIF.

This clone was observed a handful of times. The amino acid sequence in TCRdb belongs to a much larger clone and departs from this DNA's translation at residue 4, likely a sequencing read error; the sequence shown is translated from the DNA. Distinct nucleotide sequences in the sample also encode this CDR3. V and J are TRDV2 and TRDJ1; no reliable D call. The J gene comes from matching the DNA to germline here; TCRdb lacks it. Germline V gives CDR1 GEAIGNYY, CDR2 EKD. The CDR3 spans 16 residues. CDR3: CACNTEEEEGTDKLIF. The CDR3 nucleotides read TGTGCCTGTAACACCGAGGAAGAAGAGGGCACCGATAAACTCATCTTT.